This TCR beta chain was profiled in a study of long-term antiretroviral therapy in people with HIV. Overall study context: Samples collected earliest predate the 2015 immediate-ART recommendation by about a decade. Study results and caveats: HIV repertoire CDR3 lengths ranged less widely than those of controls. ART adherence was not documented, and neither viral resistance nor therapy changes had any data. Samples were collected from about 2003 to 2018 under possibly less effective ART regimens.

To note about this clone: Its antigen is as yet unknown.

The CDR3 has 13 amino acids. Germline CDR1 SGHAT, CDR2 FQNNGV. V shed 3 bases and J shed 7 bases, with 10 bases lying between them. The immunoSEQ assay was v3.0, run at survey level. Generated by immunoSEQ multiplex PCR, the TCRdb table keeps only in-frame clones and is missing some. The table shows fewer than 20,000 clones, with approximately 72% occurring only once. The chain combines TRBV11-2 with TRBJ1-5, with D possibly matching TRBD1 (6 bases). This clonotype originated in a woman between 50 and 59 years old with HIV. Sequencing was performed on unsorted PBMCs, taken 0.3 years after starting antiretroviral therapy. The DNA of the CDR3 is TGTGCCAGCAGCTTGGGGGCAGGGCAGCCCCAGCATTTT. Protein product: CASSLGAGQPQHF.